This TCR beta chain was observed in a study of T cells in Graves' hyperthyroidism and ophthalmopathy. Study-wide results and caveats: Blood held most thyroid clonotypes expanded above 0.001 frequency.

The source material, RNA transcripts, was used to amplify TCR beta CDR3 regions. TCR CDR3 underwent first-round RT-PCR with the HTBI primer set. TCRdb used MiXCR to reprocess the multiplex PCR reads, holding one entry per CDR3 protein. Altogether 250,000 to 400,000 distinct CDR3 sequences are present, roughly 15% being singletons, with the ten largest covering about a third. Germline CDR1 reads MNHNS; CDR2 reads SASEGT. Between the trimmed V and J ends, which lost 6 bases and 0 bases, there was a span of 12 bases. There are 15 residues in the CDR3. This clonotype was detected ten times or more. Its antigen is not known.

The chain uses TRBV6-1 and TRBJ2-1; perhaps TRBD1 as D (6 bases). This TCR derives from a middle-aged woman with Graves' ophthalmopathy. The sample consisted of blood. The CDR3 DNA sequence: TGTGCCAGCAGACACAGGGCTAGCTCCTACAATGAGCAGTTCTTC. Translating gives CASRHRASSYNEQFF.